The 26 T cell receptor beta chains listed next were all sequenced from one sample in a study of blood T cell repertoires in COVID-19. Sequencing used immunoSEQ multiplex PCR; TCRdb keeps in-frame clones, though not all of them. The sample consists of around 120,000 clones, approximately 70% of them appearing once. Sequenced sample: peripheral blood. The receptors here all came from a human donor with acute or convalescent COVID-19. The donor label of this sample is uncertain.

J is TRBJ2-1 and V is TRBV5-1, with D tentatively TRBD2 (5 bases). CDR3 length: 13 residues. Trimming took off 4 bases at V and 6 bases at J, with 11 bases between the two ends. Germline loops: CDR1 SGHRS, CDR2 YFSETQ. DNA for the CDR3: TGCGCCAGCAGCAAGGAGGTGGTCAATGAGCAGTTCTTC. Translation: CASSKEVVNEQFF.

The chain joins TRBV28 to TRBJ1-4; D is undetermined. This CDR3 spans 12 amino acids. The germline gives CDR1 MDHEN, CDR2 SYDVKM. Trimming removed 3 bases from V and 10 bases from J, with 9 bases in between. The CDR3 protein is CASSFRGRKLFF. The DNA of the CDR3 is TGTGCCAGCAGTTTCCGAGGCCGAAAACTGTTTTTT.

The rearrangement uses TRBV12-3 or TRBV12-4 and TRBJ2-5, with 8 bases identical to TRBD1. V was pared by 1 base and J by 9 bases, with 1 base of the junction left unmatched. The CDR3 contains 12 residues. DNA for the CDR3: TGTGCCAGCAGTTTAGGGACAGGGTCCCAGTACTTC. It codes for CASSLGTGSQYF.

The chain combines TRBV7-2 with TRBJ1-2; D uncertain. Per germline, CDR1 SGHTA and CDR2 FQGNSA. Trimming shortened V by 0 bases and J by 2 bases, and 10 bases separated the two germline ends. CDR3 size: 15 residues. CDR3 protein: CASSLARVGNYGYTF. In DNA form, the CDR3 reads TGTGCCAGCAGCTTAGCGCGGGTGGGGAACTATGGCTACACCTTC.

This chain uses TRBV28 with TRBJ2-5; D gene unclear. The length of the CDR3 is 15 residues. V lost 3 bases to trimming and J lost 3 bases, with 14 bases between them. The germline V gene encodes CDR1 MDHEN and CDR2 SYDVKM. The CDR3 reads CASSFFGTAKETQYF. CDR3 coding DNA: TGTGCCAGCAGTTTCTTCGGAACAGCCAAAGAGACCCAGTACTTC.

CDR3 coding DNA: TGTGCCAGCAGCGCAACCGGGACTCCTCAAGAGACCCAGTACTTC. Residues: CASSATGTPQETQYF. The gene calls are TRBV6-5 and TRBJ2-5; D perhaps matches TRBD2 (6 bases). CDR3 length equals 15 residues. The germline V gene encodes CDR1 MNHEY and CDR2 SVGAGI. Trimming stripped 6 bases from V and 2 bases from J, with 16 bases between.

The chain joins TRBV18 to TRBJ1-1, with 8 positions matching TRBD1. Germline CDR1 and CDR2: KGHSH and LQKENI. This CDR3 has 15 amino acids. V gave up 5 bases and J gave up 4 bases; unmatched junction bases: 9. This chain's CDR3 is CASSAAGGLGTEAFF. As DNA, the CDR3 is TGTGCCAGCTCAGCCGCAGGGGGCTTAGGCACTGAAGCTTTCTTT.

The chain joins TRBV19 to TRBJ1-1; 10 bases are shared with TRBD1. Per the germline V gene, CDR1 is LNHDA and CDR2 is SQIVND (reference sequence). The CDR3 consists of 15 residues. After removal of 5 bases from V and 7 bases from J, the junction contained 10 bases not matched to a gene. CDR3 coding DNA: TGTGCCAGTAGTGAAAGACAGGGGGCGTACGGTGAAGCTTTCTTT. It yields the protein CASSERQGAYGEAFF.

The V call is TRBV27, the J call TRBJ2-3, with 8 bases identical to TRBD2. CDR1 is MNHEY and CDR2 is SMNVEV in the germline V gene (reference sequence). CDR3 length equals 13 residues. V lost 4 bases, J lost 4 bases, and 1 base stayed unmatched. The CDR3, as DNA: TGTGCCAGCAGTTCGGGGGGGCCAGATACGCAGTATTTT. Its protein product is CASSSGGPDTQYF.

V gene TRBV4-2 combines with J gene TRBJ2-1; 8 bases fit TRBD2. CDR3 size: 15 residues. With 6 bases clipped from V and 8 bases from J, the junction kept 12 bases outside the gene matches. In germline, CDR1 is LGHNA, CDR2 YNFKEQ. The chain's CDR3 is CASREGGGPQDEQFF. The CDR3 nucleotides read TGTGCCAGCAGGGAGGGCGGGGGGCCCCAAGATGAGCAGTTCTTC.

A word on this clone: The DNA is left out, because the CDR3 cannot be placed on it with certainty; the CDR3 is given as TCRdb lists it. The chain has TRBV28 and TRBJ2-7; the table calls TRBD2, which could not be checked here. The CDR3 spans 17 residues, counting both ends. Per the germline V gene, CDR1 is MDHEN and CDR2 is SYDVKM. The CDR3 spells CASSSSVAGKRAYEQYF.

This clone came up many times. The V gene is TRBV2, the J gene TRBJ1-1; D is unclear. The CDR3 sequence is 11 residues long. With 6 bases removed from V and 3 bases from J, the gap between germline ends came to 5 bases. Germline V CDR1 and CDR2: SNHLY, FYNNEI. The CDR3 DNA is TGTGCCAGCAGGGACTACACTGAAGCTTTCTTT. It codes for CASRDYTEAFF.

The genes are TRBV2 and TRBJ1-5; 8 bases align to TRBD1. CDR3 length: 14 residues. CDR1 SNHLY and CDR2 FYNNEI come from the germline V gene. After removal of 7 bases from V and 6 bases from J, the junction contained 8 bases not matched to a gene. CDR3 bases: TGTGCCAGCACCTCAGGGGGCGCGGGTCAGCCCCAGCATTTT. Encoded protein: CASTSGGAGQPQHF.

This clone was seen a few times. V is TRBV7-2 and J is TRBJ2-5, with 13 positions matching TRBD2. This CDR3 contains 16 residues. V trimming: 5 bases; J trimming: 4 bases; junction bases outside the gene matches: 7. Germline V CDR1 and CDR2: SGHTA, FQGNSA. The CDR3 DNA reads TGTGCCAGCAGCCCCGGACTAGCGGGGGTTCGAGAGACCCAGTACTTC. It translates to CASSPGLAGVRETQYF.

The chain carries TRBV3-1 (or the pseudogene TRBV3-2) and TRBJ2-1, with D possibly TRBD2 on 7 matching bases. Germline values: CDR1 LGHDT, CDR2 YNNKEL (reference sequence). V shed 7 bases and J shed 7 bases, with 20 bases lying between them. CDR3 length: 15 residues. CDR3 nucleotide sequence: TGTGCCAGCACCCTGAAGGGGGGGGCAAGGAATGAGCAGTTCTTC. As protein: CASTLKGGARNEQFF.

The chain links TRBV5-5 to TRBJ1-2, with D perhaps TRBD1 (6 bases). Trimming pared 5 bases from V and 7 bases from J, leaving 12 bases between. The germline V gene encodes CDR1 SGHKS and CDR2 YYEKEE (reference sequence). The CDR3 consists of 12 residues. CDR3 region: CASRPGVSGYTF. DNA for the CDR3: TGTGCCAGCAGGCCAGGGGTCTCTGGCTACACCTTC.

This clone was picked up one time. The V gene is TRBV2, the J gene TRBJ2-1; a possible D gene is TRBD1 (6 bases). Trimming took 5 bases from V and 4 from J, leaving 15 bases between them. The CDR3 is 15 residues long. Per germline, CDR1 SNHLY and CDR2 FYNNEI. The CDR3 DNA sequence: TGTGCCAGCAGTCATCAGGGGTGGGGGTACAATGAGCAGTTCTTC. It is translated as CASSHQGWGYNEQFF.

The V gene is TRBV4-1, the J gene TRBJ2-1; the D is unclear. Germline V lookup: CDR1 MGHRA, CDR2 YSYEKL. The V gene lost 0 bases and the J gene lost 0 bases, with 12 bases spanning the gap. CDR3 size: 17 residues. CDR3 sequence: CASSQDFADASYNEQFF. CDR3 nucleotide sequence: TGCGCCAGCAGCCAAGATTTCGCAGATGCCTCCTACAATGAGCAGTTCTTC.

The chain combines TRBV7-6 with TRBJ1-6, with a tentative D call TRBD1 (6 bases). Trimming took off 1 base at V and 0 bases at J, with 10 bases between the two ends. Germline V lookup: CDR1 SGHVS, CDR2 FNYEAQ. This CDR3 comprises 17 residues. The CDR3 is CASSLGGGPSYNSPLHF. In DNA form, the CDR3 reads TGTGCCAGCAGCTTAGGGGGGGGGCCCTCCTATAATTCACCCCTCCACTTT.

The chain joins TRBV24-1 to TRBJ1-2, with 8 bases fitting TRBD1. This CDR3 spans 15 amino acids. After removal of 3 bases from V and 4 bases from J, the junction contained 6 bases not matched to a gene. Per germline, CDR1 KGHDR and CDR2 SFDVKD. CDR3 coding DNA: TGTGCCACCAGTGATCCAGGACAGGGAGCCTATGGCTACACCTTC. Protein product: CATSDPGQGAYGYTF.

The chain uses TRBV2 and TRBJ2-5, with a weak D call TRBD2 (6 bases). V lost 7 bases and J 4 bases, leaving 10 bases between the germline ends. In germline, CDR1 is SNHLY, CDR2 FYNNEI. The CDR3 spans 12 residues. CDR3 bases: TGTGCCAGCACGGATAGCGGAGAGACCCAGTACTTC. It codes for CASTDSGETQYF.

A single count supports this clone. J is TRBJ1-4 and V is TRBV19, with D perhaps matching TRBD1 (6 bases). The germline V and J ends were trimmed by 4 bases and 0 bases, with 15 bases remaining between them. CDR3 length: 17 amino acids. Germline V gives CDR1 LNHDA, CDR2 SQIVND (reference sequence). The CDR3 loop reads CASSRRTNRATNEKLFF. The CDR3 nucleotides are TGTGCCAGTAGTAGGCGTACAAACAGGGCAACTAATGAAAAACTGTTTTTT.

The chain is built from TRBV25-1 and TRBJ2-3, with 8 positions matching TRBD2. V lost 9 bases, J lost 1 base, and 12 bases stayed unmatched. The germline V gene has CDR1 MGHDK and CDR2 SYGVNS. CDR3 size: 16 residues. For the CDR3, the DNA is TGTGCCAGGACAACCCTTAGCGGGGAGGGCACAGATACGCAGTATTTT. It translates to CARTTLSGEGTDTQYF. Based on the CDR3 plus reference TRBV25-1 and TRBJ2-3, the full variable domain is EADIYQTPRYLVIGTGKKITLECSQTMGHDKMYWYQQDPGMELHLIHYSYGVNSTEKGDLSSESTVSRIRTEHFPLTLESARPSHTSQYLCARTTLSGEGTDTQYFGPGTRLTVL.

The chain recombines TRBV12-3 or TRBV12-4 with TRBJ1-5; 7 nucleotides match TRBD1. The CDR3 consists of 13 residues. After removal of 6 bases from V and 11 bases from J, the junction contained 10 bases not matched to a gene. In DNA, the CDR3 is TGTGCCAGCAGCTCCGGGACAGCAGTTACCCAGCATTTT. It yields the protein CASSSGTAVTQHF.

V and J are TRBV27 and TRBJ1-2; TRBD1 matches at 7 bases. This CDR3 comprises 15 residues. V trimming: 6 bases; J trimming: 8 bases; junction bases outside the gene matches: 15. Germline assignment: CDR1 MNHEY and CDR2 SMNVEV (reference sequence). In nucleotides, the CDR3 is TGTGCCAGCAGCTCCCCAGGGGGTGCCGGTCGGGGCTACACCTTC. Translating gives CASSSPGGAGRGYTF.

The chain is built from TRBV27 and TRBJ1-6; 7 nucleotides align to TRBD1. V lost 5 bases and J lost 4; bases outside the gene matches: 5. The CDR3 covers 15 residues. CDR1 is MNHEY, CDR2 SMNVEV, per germline (reference sequence). The CDR3 sequence is CASSAPGQYNSPLHF. In DNA form, the CDR3 reads TGTGCCAGCAGTGCCCCGGGACAGTATAATTCACCCCTCCACTTT.